This TCR beta chain was retrieved from a study of control samples from healthy donors and cancer patients. Only in-frame clones appear in the TCRdb table, and some are missing; sequencing was by immunoSEQ multiplex PCR. The sample comprises around 80,000 clones, around 91% of which are singletons, and around 17% rests with the top ten. Germline V gene lookup returns CDR1 ENHRY and CDR2 SYGVKD. CDR3 length: 13 residues. Trimming took 2 bases from V and 6 from J; bases not matched to a gene: 1. The chain employs TRBV10-3 and TRBJ1-5, with 7 bases identical to TRBD1. This clonotype was obtained from a man between 50 and 59 years old in good health. The sequenced sample was blood. The CDR3 is CAISETGVQPQHF. The CDR3 bases are TGTGCCATCAGTGAGACAGGGGTTCAGCCCCAGCATTTT.